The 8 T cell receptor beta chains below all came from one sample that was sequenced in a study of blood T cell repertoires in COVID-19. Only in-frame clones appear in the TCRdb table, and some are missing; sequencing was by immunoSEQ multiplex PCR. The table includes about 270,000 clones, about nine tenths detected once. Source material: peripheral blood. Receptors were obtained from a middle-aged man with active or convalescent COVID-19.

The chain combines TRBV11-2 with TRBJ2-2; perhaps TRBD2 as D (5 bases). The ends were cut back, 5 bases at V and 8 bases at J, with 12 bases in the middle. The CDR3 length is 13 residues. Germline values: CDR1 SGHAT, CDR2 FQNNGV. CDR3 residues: CASSGRVAGELFF. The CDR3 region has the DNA TGTGCCAGCAGCGGCCGGGTAGCGGGGGAGCTGTTTTTT.

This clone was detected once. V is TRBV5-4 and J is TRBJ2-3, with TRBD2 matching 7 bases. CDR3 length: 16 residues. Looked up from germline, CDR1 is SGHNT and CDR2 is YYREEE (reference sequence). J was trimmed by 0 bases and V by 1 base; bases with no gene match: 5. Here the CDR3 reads CASSLIAGLSTDTQYF. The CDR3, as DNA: TGTGCCAGCAGCTTGATAGCGGGCCTTAGCACAGATACGCAGTATTTT.

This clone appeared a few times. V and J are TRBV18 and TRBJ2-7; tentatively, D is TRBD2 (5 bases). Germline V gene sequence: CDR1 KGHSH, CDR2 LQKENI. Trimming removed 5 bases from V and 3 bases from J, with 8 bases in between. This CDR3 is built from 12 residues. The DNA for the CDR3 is TGTGCCAGCTCAGGCGAGGGCTACGAGCAGTACTTC. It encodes CASSGEGYEQYF.

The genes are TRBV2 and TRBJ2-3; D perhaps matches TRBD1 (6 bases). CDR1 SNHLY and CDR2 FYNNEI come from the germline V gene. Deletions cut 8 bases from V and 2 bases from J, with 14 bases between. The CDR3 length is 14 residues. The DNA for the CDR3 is TGTGCCAGCCGAGGACAGAGCCCCACAGATACGCAGTATTTT. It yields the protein CASRGQSPTDTQYF.

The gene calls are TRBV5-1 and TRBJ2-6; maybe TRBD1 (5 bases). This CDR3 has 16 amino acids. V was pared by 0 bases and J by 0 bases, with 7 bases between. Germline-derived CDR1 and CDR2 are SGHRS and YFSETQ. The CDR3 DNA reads TGCGCCAGCAGCTTGGCAGGGTTCTCTGGGGCCAACGTCCTGACTTTC. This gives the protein CASSLAGFSGANVLTF.

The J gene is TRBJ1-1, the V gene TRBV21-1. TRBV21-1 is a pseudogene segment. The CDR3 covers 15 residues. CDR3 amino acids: CASSKGRGMNTEAFF. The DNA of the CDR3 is TGTGCCAGCAGCAAAGGACGGGGGATGAACACTGAAGCTTTCTTT.

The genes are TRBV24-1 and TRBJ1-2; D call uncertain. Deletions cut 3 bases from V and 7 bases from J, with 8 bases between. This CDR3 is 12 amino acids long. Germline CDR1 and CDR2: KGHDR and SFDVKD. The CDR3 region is CATSDVPGGYTF. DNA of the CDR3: TGTGCCACCAGTGATGTCCCGGGTGGCTACACCTTC.

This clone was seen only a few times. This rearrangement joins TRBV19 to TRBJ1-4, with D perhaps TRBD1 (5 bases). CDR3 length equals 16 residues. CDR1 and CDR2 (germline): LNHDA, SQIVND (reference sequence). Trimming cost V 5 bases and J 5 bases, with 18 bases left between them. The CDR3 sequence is CASSFQPQGLNEKLFF. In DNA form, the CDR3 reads TGTGCCAGTAGTTTCCAACCCCAGGGATTGAATGAAAAACTGTTTTTT.